The 4 T cell receptor beta chains below all came from one sample that was sequenced in a study of T cell responses to AZD1222 COVID-19 vaccine. Sequenced by immunoSEQ multiplex PCR; TCRdb stores in-frame clones only, minus some. The repertoire holds around 84,000 clones, with roughly 82% as singletons. Sample: peripheral blood, taken on day 0 of AZD1222 vaccination. The receptors were sampled from an adult in good health.

This clone was picked up one time. The J gene is TRBJ2-1, the V gene TRBV28; 14 nucleotides line up with TRBD2. The CDR3 spans 16 residues. CDR1 is MDHEN, CDR2 SYDVKM, per germline. The ends lost 6 bases at V and 7 bases at J; junction bases unmatched: 8. This CDR3 is CASRSPGLAGVNEQFF. CDR3 coding DNA: TGTGCCAGCAGATCACCGGGACTAGCGGGAGTTAATGAGCAGTTCTTC. The entire variable domain, with the rest obtained from reference TRBV28 and TRBJ2-1, is as follows: DVKVTQSSRYLVKRTGEKVFLECVQDMDHENMFWYRQDPGLGLRLIYFSYDVKMKEKGDIPEGYSVSREKKERFSLILESASTNQTSMYLCASRSPGLAGVNEQFFGPGTRLTVL.

This clone showed up just once. The chain has TRBV4-2 and TRBJ1-2; no clear D. The V gene's germline CDR1 is LGHNA and CDR2 YNFKEQ. The ends were cut back, 0 bases at V and 3 bases at J, with 8 bases in the middle. The CDR3 extends over 14 amino acids. CDR3 DNA: TGTGCCAGCAGCCAAGATGCCCGAGACTATGGCTACACCTTC. Amino acids: CASSQDARDYGYTF.

The rearrangement uses TRBV6-2 or TRBV6-3 and TRBJ1-5; D is undetermined. This CDR3 comprises 15 residues. Germline V gives CDR1 MNHEY, CDR2 SVGEGT. V lost 4 bases, J lost 2 bases, and 12 bases lay in between. The CDR3 region is CASSLRAPGNQPQHF. CDR3 nucleotides: TGTGCCAGCAGTTTGAGGGCTCCGGGCAATCAGCCCCAGCATTTT.

The chain links TRBV7-2 to TRBJ2-5; 11 bases align to TRBD2. V dropped 7 bases and J dropped 1; count of bases not matched to a gene: 5. The length of the CDR3 is 15 residues. CDR1 and CDR2 from the germline V gene are SGHTA and FQGNSA. CDR3 DNA sequence: TGTGCCAGCAACATAGCGGGAGGGTCCCAAGAGACCCAGTACTTC. It is translated as CASNIAGGSQETQYF.